This TCR beta chain was observed in a study of T-cell reconstitution after alpha-beta-depleted transplantation in children. Trimming took 3 bases from V and 5 from J; bases not matched to a gene: 3. Germline values: CDR1 SGDLS, CDR2 YYNGEE. The CDR3 consists of 14 residues. This clonotype was counted at least ten times. Unique molecular identifiers were used to barcode this TCRbeta library. In TCRdb, the PCR reads were re-called with MiXCR into one record per CDR3 protein. Seen here are a few hundred thousand distinct CDR3 sequences, 9.7% observed once, and the top ten hold approximately 5%. Sequenced material: PBMCs from the stem cell graft donor, taken from the stem cell graft. This rearrangement joins TRBV9 to TRBJ2-1; 9 nucleotides agree with TRBD2. The origin of this receptor is a human donor who donated a stem cell graft to a child with SCID. The CDR3 is CASSGRLADNEQFF. Written as DNA, the CDR3 is TGTGCCAGCAGCGGGCGACTAGCGGACAATGAGCAGTTCTTC. The whole variable domain, filled in from reference TRBV9 and TRBJ2-1, reads DSGVTQTPKHLITATGQRVTLRCSPRSGDLSVYWYQQSLDQGLQFLIQYYNGEERAKGNILERFSAQQFPDLHSELNLSSLELGDSALYFCASSGRLADNEQFFGPGTRLTVL.